The clone carrying this T cell receptor beta chain was picked up one time. Sequencing was performed with immunoSEQ multiplex PCR; in TCRdb, only in-frame clones are kept and a portion is missing. The repertoire has some 45,000 clones, over 60% of them found once; the top ten carry around 3.5%. These data come from a study of PD-1 blockade in mismatch repair-deficient tumors. The TCR-sequenced patients were a few responders to pembrolizumab. Deletions cut 5 bases from V and 5 bases from J, with 13 bases between. The germline V gene encodes CDR1 SGDLS and CDR2 YYNGEE. The CDR3 consists of 14 residues. The chain carries TRBV9 and TRBJ2-2; D gene ambiguous. This specimen consisted of PBMCs, obtained before pembrolizumab treatment. This TCR was recovered from an adult with mismatch repair-deficient cancer. As DNA, the CDR3 is TGTGCCAGCAGGCATAGGGATAAGACCGGGGAGCTGTTTTTT. Protein sequence: CASRHRDKTGELFF.